This record looks at one T cell receptor beta chain sequence and its context. The data derive from a study of response to subunit inactivated influenza vaccine. TCRdb analysed the RT-PCR reads with MiXCR anew, one entry per CDR3 protein. The data contain about 540,000 distinct CDR3 sequences, roughly 25% of them seen just once; the ten biggest clones take up 2.8%. The V and J ends lost 3 bases and 4 bases respectively, with 15 bases between them. Germline CDR1 and CDR2: DFQATT and SNEGSKA (reference sequence). CDR3 length: 14 residues. In addition, the sample was reused for a study of T cells expressing NK-cell markers. That report adds: The authors generated TCR beta cDNA through 5'RACE template switching with UMIs. One observes that, in four donors, these clonotypes were also the leading ones within the CD3+CD56-NKG2C+ fraction. HCMV specificity of the expanded NKG2C+ T cell clones stayed unclear.

The chain couples TRBV20-1 to TRBJ1-1; D may be TRBD1 (5 bases). The material sequenced was CD4+ T cells sorted from PBMCs, taken about 13 days after vaccination. This clonotype was sampled from a middle-aged man who received an inactivated influenza vaccine. The CDR3 DNA follows: TGCAGTGCTAGGCTGGGACTCGGCCTCACTGAAGCTTTCTTT. It is translated as CSARLGLGLTEAFF.